This T cell receptor beta chain stems from a study of a mutant IDH1 vaccine in newly diagnosed glioma. Repertoires were generated with immunoSEQ multiplex PCR, while TCRdb's copy carries only in-frame clones and drops some. The sample gives over 55,000 clones, over 70% of which show up once; 4.6% is in the top ten. V shed 3 bases, J shed 7 bases, and the junction held 11 bases outside the gene matches. CDR3 length: 15 residues. Germline V gives CDR1 KGHSH, CDR2 LQKENI. Time point: baseline, week 1 (first vaccination visit). Treatment in this sample: pre-vaccination baseline after standard-of-care therapy.

Sequencing was performed on peripheral blood mononuclear cells (PBMCs), taken from a glioma patient treated with radiotherapy, temozolomide or both. The receptor comes from a woman between 18 and 29 years old with glioma. Some clones in this sample may be carry-over from other donors' samples. This rearrangement joins TRBV18 to TRBJ1-2; 7 positions match TRBD1. CDR3 nucleotides: TGTGCCAGCTCACCGACAGGGTTTGGGGGTTCTGGCTACACCTTC. It specifies CASSPTGFGGSGYTF.